This TCR beta chain was identified during a study of cytomegalovirus exposure and HLA in healthy donors (TCRdb year 2017). Background on the whole study: According to an earlier analysis of several hundred of the donors, about 179 million T cells yielded over 100 million unique TCR beta sequences and 276 Gb of sequence data. An early release that covered about 640 HLA-typed donors contained approximately 300 gigabases of sequencing data and 85 million to 100 million unique TCR sequences. Of the roughly 400 genotyped donors, less than 85% were placed in the genetic ancestry cluster associated with self-reported Caucasian donors. The study aimed to test whether signatures of past pathogen exposure could be identified by cataloging public T cell receptors. The study profiled the T cell repertoires of about 640 subjects by immunosequencing and related them to cytomegalovirus serostatus. Besides the first cohort of about 730 subjects, a separate validation cohort made up of over a hundred different subjects was used. To predict cytomegalovirus infection status, the study combined high-throughput TCR immunosequencing, statistical association of individual TCRs with disease status, and machine learning. In a later analysis, previously published TCR beta repertoires from more than 500 donors were re-analyzed and high-resolution HLA genotyping was added so that TCR occurrence patterns could be studied. Rather than using new phenotypic data, the later analysis identified candidate immune exposures from TCR beta sequences and from how often those sequences occurred across donors. An earlier analysis of 587 of the donors used high-throughput TCR beta sequencing to judge whether each TCR beta V gene segment behaved as functional or pseudogenic. Alongside the repertoire data, information on donor age, sex, ethnicity and CMV serostatus was compiled. In a later genetic analysis, genome-wide SNP genotypes for 398 of the 666 donors were used, and that subset was treated as a discovery cohort. Every discovery cohort repertoire had been produced on one sequencing platform. HLA typing included class I and class II loci at four-digit resolution. The number of donors typed differed by locus, with about 620-630 for A, B, C, DRB1 and DQB1, roughly 520 for DQA1, under 610 for DPA1, and some 440 for DPB1. Four or five DR-DQ haplotypes were treated as single units for association and clustering because of strong linkage in the cohort. Among 350 to 400 genotyped donors of the cohort, an average of 235,054 unique TCR beta nucleotide sequences were sequenced per donor, about a sixth of them non-productive.

Points the paper makes about the study in general: A later genetic analysis associated a missense DCLRE1C variant with V-gene and J-gene trimming of TCR beta chains, and an independent cohort replicated the association. Specific HLA alleles were associated with 15,000 to 20,000 TCR beta sequences at a false discovery rate of 0.05 in a later analysis. A few of the identified cytomegalovirus-associated TCR beta chains were confirmed in vitro to be specific for cytomegalovirus antigens. A total of around 150 TCR beta chains were listed by the study as associated with cytomegalovirus. In a later analysis, HLA-associated TCR beta chains showed more clonal expansion and lower generation probabilities than non-associated chains that were equally common. A further reported finding was that TCR beta sequences accurately predicted the HLA-A and HLA-B alleles for most subjects in the first cohort. Because the 87-base-pair reads could not distinguish some IMGT-functional V segments, including TRBV6-2 and TRBV6-3, those segments were excluded. Roughly uniform sequencing depth across donors was assumed in presence/absence analyses, although this assumption may not hold. In a later analysis, several top co-occurrence clusters were reported to appear linked to parvovirus B19, influenza, CMV and Epstein-Barr virus. The authors suggested that the approach could potentially be extended to other disease states and immunological phenotypes. In a later analysis, the rate of TCR association differed among HLA loci, with DRB1 alleles having the most associated TCRs and HLA-C alleles having the fewest. Because counts were too low, about 15 rarely observed V segments, including chromosome 9 orphons, were left out of the earlier analysis of several hundred of the donors. Because HLA typing was unavailable for some donors at each locus, only the typed subset was used in association tests. Strong co-occurrence of HLA alleles, especially DR and DQ, made assigning TCR associations to individual alleles difficult. Immune exposure information for the cohort was limited to CMV serostatus. This cohort had only TCR beta chains sequenced, and the lack of alpha or paired-chain data limited which features could be detected. Most CMV-associated TCR beta chains appeared to be HLA-restricted in a later analysis, and the HLA associations seemed to be driven largely by CMV exposure. Most TCR sequences were observed very rarely across donors, whereas some public TCRs were present in many individuals. Broadly in line with IMGT annotations, most TCR beta V segments showed up in productive rearrangements about 90% or about 30% of the time in an earlier analysis of about 500 of the donors. The sequencing pipeline was judged likely to have produced a cluster of highly shared sequence variants as a technical artifact. Cytomegalovirus status was reported to be diagnosed by the classifier with high specificity and sensitivity in both the original and validation cohorts. Linkage disequilibrium might explain the correlated functional status among segregating V segments, but an unknown experimental factor could not be ruled out. In a later genetic analysis, fewer N-insertions in productive TCRs were reported among donors in an Asian-associated ancestry cluster than the roughly 640-donor mean.

Its CDR3 holds 14 amino acids, cysteine through phenylalanine. Just CDR3 DNA is preserved here, 42 bases in frame from base 1. The germline V gene encodes CDR1 SQVTM and CDR2 ANQGSEA. Trimming at the junction amounts to 3 bases on V and 2 bases on J, and the germline ends lie 11 bases apart. Only one count was recorded for this clone. Its cognate antigen has yet to be identified. No clone much larger than this one lies a single base away; base qualities are absent. The cohort consisted of some 670 healthy bone marrow donors. Cohort members were all nominally healthy when sampled, although unrecorded immune exposures were likely present. Of the 670 or so cohort members, about 270 had a positive CMV serostatus and approximately 400 had a negative one, while no CMV serostatus was recorded for the donor. A peripheral blood sample was provided by each donor, and peripheral blood mononuclear cells were used for TCR beta sequencing. The Qiagen DNeasy Blood Extraction Kit was used to extract genomic DNA from the blood cell samples.

The protocol used for the library was the immunoSEQ multiplex PCR assay. A mixture of 60 forward primers for TCR Vbeta segments and 13 reverse primers for TCR Jbeta segments was used in the multiplex PCR. The CDR3 region of rearranged TCR beta genes was amplified from genomic DNA by a multiplex PCR assay. The Illumina HiSeq System was used to sequence the amplified TCR beta libraries as 87-base-pair reads. In the source study's methods: Across the roughly 600 repertoires, a later analysis counted tens of millions of unique TCR beta chains, 9.5 million to 13 million of which were shared by at least two donors. A nearest-neighbor algorithm error-corrected the raw reads and collapsed the reads into unique sequences, merging closely related sequences to remove PCR and sequencing errors. CDR3 sequences were aligned to IMGT reference sequences to assign V, D and J gene segments. For a sequence to be retained, a match of at least six nucleotides was required to both a V gene segment and a J gene segment. Rearrangements were classified as productive when the CDR3 lacked stop codons and remained in frame with V and J, and all other rearrangements were classified as non-productive. Following IMGT convention, CDR3 was defined as the stretch from the second conserved V-encoded cysteine up to the conserved J-encoded phenylalanine. Sequences without an unambiguous match to a single V gene segment were excluded from the earlier analysis of several hundred of the donors. In an earlier analysis of 450 to 750 of the donors, a V segment was called functional when productive rearrangements were above 56.7%, and segregating when the standard deviation between donors exceeded 5%. A statistical classification framework was developed to diagnose cytomegalovirus status using the catalog of TCR beta chain sequences. In a later analysis, TCR nucleotide sequences were compared against IMGT/GENE-DB human TR gene sequences so that V and J genes could be assigned. Using the TCRdist pipeline, a later analysis assigned CDR3 sequences along with most-parsimonious VDJ recombination scenarios. A later analysis defined each TCR beta chain by its CDR3 amino acid sequence plus V-gene family, and excluded reads lacking a unique V-gene family. To address suspected cross-contamination and a sequencing artifact, a later analysis removed 450 to 700 highly shared, low-generation-probability nucleotide sequences. In a later analysis, a clonal expansion index for each public chain was calculated from normalized within-repertoire ranks of inferred template counts. In a later analysis, generation probabilities were computed with a VDJ recombination model fitted to out-of-frame rearrangements, and the resulting probabilities were checked against IGoR. In a later analysis, hypergeometric tests were used to score TCR-TCR, TCR-HLA and TCR-CMV co-occurrence, with a repertoire-size bias correction applied to TCR pairs. In a later analysis, false discovery rates were estimated by permuting HLA or CMV assignments 20 times. A later analysis grouped co-occurring TCRs with DBSCAN, adding TCRdist sequence similarity when clustering within HLA-allele-positive subsets. Repertoires with fewer than 30,000 or more than 120,000 public chains, plus five repertoires with anomalous nucleotide sharing, were excluded from co-occurrence clustering. TCRdb holds this immuneACCESS table with in-frame rearrangements only. Some clones are missing; in checked studies, unresolved V genes explain under half, and the rest has no known cause. V, J and clone size are those of that table, while D and trimming were read from the DNA. The sample includes about 94,000 clones, with about four fifths observed a single time. Of the sample, about 9.4% falls within the top ten clones.

This sequence uses TRBV29-1 and TRBJ2-1, and perhaps TRBD2 as D gene, on 6 matching bases. Sequencing was done on a sample of PBMCs. This receptor was taken from a human donor in good health. The encoded CDR3 is CSVEGRGAYNEQFF. At the DNA level, the sequence is TGCAGCGTTGAGGGGCGGGGCGCCTACAATGAGCAGTTCTTC.